This is a list of T cell receptor beta chains from one sample in a study of cytotoxic CD8 clonotypes in ibrutinib-treated CLL. Some clones are missing from TCRdb's copy, which holds only in-frame ones; the method was immunoSEQ multiplex PCR. The repertoire consists of some 80,000 clones, with about four fifths occurring once and the leading ten covering approximately 5.1%. Sequencing used PBMCs, obtained after 12 months of ibrutinib treatment. The source is a human donor with chronic lymphocytic leukemia. Each CDR3 is given with its conserved first and last residue. D genes are given only for firm matches. The size of a clone is reported for some rows only, either as once, few or many, or as a class for expanded clones.

v_call	clone_size	j_call	d_call	cdr3_nt	cdr3_aa
TRBV18	-	TRBJ1-5	TRBD1	TGTGCCAGCTCACAAGGGACAGGCCTCAATCAGCCCCAGCATTTT	CASSQGTGLNQPQHF
TRBV10-3	-	TRBJ2-6	-	TGTGCCATCACCCGGGACTCTCGGGCCAACGTCCTGACTTTC	CAITRDSRANVLTF
TRBV5-1	-	TRBJ2-7	-	TGCGCCAGCAGCGTGGCCGCGGGGGAGCAGTACTTC	CASSVAAGEQYF
TRBV9	-	TRBJ2-3	-	TGTGCCAGCAGCGAGGGGCAAACAGATACGCAGTATTTT	CASSEGQTDTQYF
TRBV10-3	-	TRBJ2-5	-	TGTGCCATCAGTGAGGGGCAAGAGACCCAGTACTTC	CAISEGQETQYF
TRBV29-1	-	TRBJ1-2	TRBD1	TGCAGCGTTGGGGGACAGAGTGGCTACACCTTC	CSVGGQSGYTF
TRBV18	-	TRBJ2-5	-	TGTGCCAGCTCACCCGGGGCCTCCCAAGAGACCCAGTACTTC	CASSPGASQETQYF
TRBV28	-	TRBJ2-1	TRBD1	TGTGCCAGCAGCCACGGGACAGGGGGGTACAATGAGCAGTTCTTC	CASSHGTGGYNEQFF
TRBV7-2	-	TRBJ1-1	-	TGTGCCAGCAGCTTTGAGTGGACTGAAGCTTTCTTT	CASSFEWTEAFF
TRBV18	-	TRBJ2-7	-	TGTGCCAGCTCACCCCCGGGGCCCGGCGCCTACGAGCAGTACTTC	CASSPPGPGAYEQYF
TRBV6-5	-	TRBJ2-3	-	TGTGCCAGCAGACGACACGGGCCCGGCACAGATACGCAGTATTTT	CASRRHGPGTDTQYF
TRBV19	-	TRBJ1-2	-	TGTGCCAGTAGTATAGCCCTGGGCTACACCTTC	CASSIALGYTF
TRBV7-8	few	TRBJ1-5	-	TGTGCCAGCAGCTTAGGCCGGTCACAGTATAGCAATCAGCCCCAGCATTTT	CASSLGRSQYSNQPQHF
TRBV7-9	-	TRBJ1-5	TRBD1	TGTGCCAGCAGCCGGACAGGGGCCGACAATCAGCCCCAGCATTTT	CASSRTGADNQPQHF
TRBV4-3	-	TRBJ1-3	-	TGCGCCAGCAGCCAAGCTTCCTCTGGAAACACCATATATTTT	CASSQASSGNTIYF
TRBV28	-	TRBJ1-1	TRBD1	TGTGCCAGCAGTCCCCCCGGGACAGGGGGGCCAAACACTGAAGCTTTCTTT	CASSPPGTGGPNTEAFF
TRBV5-1	-	TRBJ2-1	TRBD2	TGCGCCAGCAGTCCCGGCGGGGGGTCCCGTGAGCAGTTCTTC	CASSPGGGSREQFF
TRBV18	-	TRBJ2-7	-	TGTGCCAGCTCACCCACCCGAGGGGCGGGCTCCTACGAGCAGTACTTC	CASSPTRGAGSYEQYF
TRBV19	-	TRBJ2-7	-	TGTGCCAGTAACACAGGGACCGCGGCGGGAGAGCAGTACTTC	CASNTGTAAGEQYF
TRBV28	-	TRBJ1-2	TRBD1	TGTGCCAGCAGTTTGGGGCAGGGGGCCCTAAACTATGGCTACACCTTC	CASSLGQGALNYGYTF
TRBV28	-	TRBJ2-4	-	TGTGCCAGCAGCCGCGGACCTAAGGTTGGAAACATTCAGTACTTC	CASSRGPKVGNIQYF
TRBV30	once	TRBJ1-4	-	TGTGCCTGGAGTGTACGCAGGGGCTCTATTAATGAAAAACTGTTTTTT	CAWSVRRGSINEKLFF
TRBV7-8	-	TRBJ1-1	-	TGTGCCAGCAGCTTTGGCGACGGGAACACTGAAGCTTTCTTT	CASSFGDGNTEAFF
TRBV7-7	-	TRBJ2-5	TRBD1	TGTGCTAGCGGACAGGGGGCAGAGGAGACCCAGTACTTC	CASGQGAEETQYF
TRBV18	-	TRBJ2-1	-	TGTGCCAGCTCACCAGTGGGGGCTCCTTCCTATAATGAGCAGTTCTTC	CASSPVGAPSYNEQFF
TRBV28	-	TRBJ2-3	TRBD2	TGTGCCAGCAGTTCTGGGACTAGCGGGGGGGCAGGTACGCAGTATTTT	CASSSGTSGGAGTQYF
TRBV18	-	TRBJ1-2	TRBD1	TGTGCCAGCTCACCAAACCCAGGGGGCGGAGGCTACACCTTC	CASSPNPGGGGYTF
TRBV7-2	-	TRBJ1-2	-	TGTGCCAGCAGCTTAGGGGGCATGAGCTATGGCTACACCTTC	CASSLGGMSYGYTF
TRBV29-1	-	TRBJ1-5	TRBD1	TGCAGCGCCGGGGACAGGGCGGATCAGCCCCAGCATTTT	CSAGDRADQPQHF
TRBV2	-	TRBJ2-6	TRBD1	TGTGCCAGCAGTGAGTTGGGACAGGGTGCCAACGTCCTGACTTTC	CASSELGQGANVLTF
TRBV9	-	TRBJ2-7	-	TGTGCCAGCAGCGTAGTGGGCGGCGCCCCAGGCTCCTACGAGCAGTACTTC	CASSVVGGAPGSYEQYF
TRBV6-6	-	TRBJ1-2	-	TGTGCCAGCAGCCCCCCGACGATCGTCTATGGCTACACCTTC	CASSPPTIVYGYTF
TRBV11-2	-	TRBJ1-2	-	TGTGCCAGCAGCTTAGGTGGGGGCTACACCTTC	CASSLGGGYTF
TRBV7-2	-	TRBJ1-4	-	TGTGCCAGCAGCCCCAATAAGGGTGAAAAACTGTTTTTT	CASSPNKGEKLFF
TRBV6-5	-	TRBJ1-2	TRBD1	TGTGCCAGCAGCAAGGGGGCAGGTGGCTACACCTTC	CASSKGAGGYTF
TRBV7-2	-	TRBJ1-4	-	TGTGCCAGCAGCTTAGTTGGCGTCCAGGGCGGCGAAAAACTGTTTTTT	CASSLVGVQGGEKLFF
TRBV11-3	-	TRBJ2-1	-	TGTGCCAGCAGCTTAGGTGGGGGTCATGAGCAGTTCTTC	CASSLGGGHEQFF
TRBV6-5	-	TRBJ1-1	-	TGTGCCAGCTGCCTCAGGGCTGGTCTGGCCGAAGCTTTCTTT	CASCLRAGLAEAFF
TRBV18	-	TRBJ2-7	-	TGTGCCAGCTCACGGGGGCAGACCTACGAGCAGTACTTC	CASSRGQTYEQYF
TRBV4-3	-	TRBJ1-6	-	TGCGCCAGCAGCCCGGGGAGCCTCCTAAATTCACCCCTCCACTTT	CASSPGSLLNSPLHF
TRBV19	-	TRBJ2-3	-	TGTGCCAGTAGTACGGGACTCTTCACAGATACGCAGTATTTT	CASSTGLFTDTQYF
TRBV2	-	TRBJ1-1	-	TGTGCCAGCAGCCTGCCCGGGACCTCTGAAGCTTTCTTT	CASSLPGTSEAFF
TRBV11-3	-	TRBJ2-1	-	TGTGCCAGCAGCCCCGGGCGGGTACCCTACAATGAGCAGTTCTTC	CASSPGRVPYNEQFF
TRBV7-3	-	TRBJ2-1	-	TGTGCCAGCAGCTTACCCGGGACCCAGCAGTTCTTC	CASSLPGTQQFF
TRBV5-4	-	TRBJ2-7	-	TGTGCCAGCAGCTTGGGTGGACAGTCTCTGTACGAGCAGTACTTC	CASSLGGQSLYEQYF
TRBV7-9	-	TRBJ2-7	-	TGTGCCAGCAGCTTTGAACCGGCCTGGGGGAACGAGCAGTACTTC	CASSFEPAWGNEQYF
TRBV5-1	-	TRBJ2-2	TRBD2	TGCGCCAGCAGCCGCGTCCCTAGCGGGAGGGCCGTCCCCGGGGAGCTGTTTTTT	CASSRVPSGRAVPGELFF
TRBV4-3	-	TRBJ2-2	-	TGCGCCAGCACCAGAGGGACCCAGAACACCGGGGAGCTGTTTTTT	CASTRGTQNTGELFF
TRBV6-4	-	TRBJ2-1	-	TGTGCCAGCAGTGATCGGTGGGGTGAGCAGTTCTTC	CASSDRWGEQFF
TRBV18	once	TRBJ2-1	-	TGTGCCAGCTCACCTCTCCCGGCCAGGGGCCCCCCTCATGCCTACAATGAGCAGTTCTTC	CASSPLPARGPPHAYNEQFF
TRBV6-5	-	TRBJ1-5	-	TGTGCCAGCAGCCTGGGGCCCCTCGTGGGTCAGCCCCAGCATTTT	CASSLGPLVGQPQHF
TRBV18	-	TRBJ2-1	-	TGTGCCAGCTCACCATCCCGAGGGCGGTCCAAAAGCGATGAGCAGTTCTTC	CASSPSRGRSKSDEQFF
TRBV7-9	few	TRBJ2-5	TRBD1	TGTGCCAGCAGCTGGGACAGGGGGCGCATGGCCCAGTACTTC	CASSWDRGRMAQYF
TRBV19	-	TRBJ2-7	-	TGTGCCAGTAGTATAGACCTTCCCGACAGAACCTACGAGCAGTACTTC	CASSIDLPDRTYEQYF
TRBV14	-	TRBJ1-2	TRBD1	TGTGCCAGCAGCCTACGGACAGGGGGTGGCGGCTACACCTTC	CASSLRTGGGGYTF
TRBV4-1	-	TRBJ2-2	TRBD2	TGCGCCAGCAGCCAAGAGGGACTAGCGGGAGTTACCGGGGAGCTGTTTTTT	CASSQEGLAGVTGELFF
TRBV28	once	TRBJ2-3	-	TGTGCCAGCAGGAAGGGAGGCGGGGATACGCAGTATTTT	CASRKGGGDTQYF
TRBV29-1	-	TRBJ2-2	-	TGCAGCGTTCCGGAGGGGGCTGGGACCGGGGAGCTGTTTTTT	CSVPEGAGTGELFF
TRBV27	-	TRBJ2-2	TRBD2	TGTGCCAGCAGTTTCCGGGGGGCCGGGGAGCTGTTTTTT	CASSFRGAGELFF